This T cell receptor beta chain was sequenced for a study of cytomegalovirus exposure and HLA in healthy donors. Study-wide results and limits: Most of the CMV-associated TCR beta chains (in a later analysis) appeared to be HLA-restricted.

The CDR3 totals 15 residues. V dropped 6 bases and J dropped 4; count of bases not matched to a gene: 9. From germline, CDR1 is LNHDA and CDR2 SQIVND (reference sequence). As concerns this clone: As yet, its antigen is unknown.

Primers: 60 Vbeta forward and 13 Jbeta reverse. Assay: immunoSEQ multiplex PCR; the TCRdb copy retains only in-frame clones and omits some. The table shows more than 95,000 clones, with just under 75% occurring only once. V gene TRBV19 combines with J gene TRBJ2-1; 7 nucleotides align to TRBD1. Sequences were obtained from PBMCs. This receptor was taken from a man aged 55 to 69 in good health and CMV-seropositive. The CDR3 protein is CASSISGGGYNEQFF. CDR3 DNA: TGTGCCAGTAGCATATCAGGGGGTGGGTACAATGAGCAGTTCTTC.